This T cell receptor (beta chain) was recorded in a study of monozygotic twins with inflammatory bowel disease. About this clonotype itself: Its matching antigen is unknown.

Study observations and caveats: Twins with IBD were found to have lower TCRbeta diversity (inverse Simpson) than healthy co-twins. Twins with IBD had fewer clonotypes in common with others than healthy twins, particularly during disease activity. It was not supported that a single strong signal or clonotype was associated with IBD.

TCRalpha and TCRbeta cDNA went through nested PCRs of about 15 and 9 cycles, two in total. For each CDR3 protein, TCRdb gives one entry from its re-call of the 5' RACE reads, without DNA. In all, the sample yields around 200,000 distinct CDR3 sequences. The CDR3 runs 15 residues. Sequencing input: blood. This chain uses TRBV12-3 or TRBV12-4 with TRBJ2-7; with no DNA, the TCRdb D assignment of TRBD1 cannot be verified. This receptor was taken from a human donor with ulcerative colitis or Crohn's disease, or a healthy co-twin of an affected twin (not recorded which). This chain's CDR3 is CASSLIGGLSYEQYF.